This is a list of T cell receptor beta chains from one sample in a study of blood T cell repertoires in COVID-19. TCRdb keeps only in-frame clones here, not all; method: immunoSEQ multiplex PCR. The sample lists hundreds of thousands of clones, about nine tenths occurring once. Sequencing used PBMCs or T cells enriched from blood (not recorded which). These TCRs come from a man in his forties who had recovered from COVID-19. Each CDR3 is given with its conserved first and last residue. The D gene is left open where the match is weak. Some rows have no size entry. The others give once, few or many, or a class for an expanded clone.

TRBJ1-2 | 19 | once | TRBV15 | TRBD1 | TGTGCCACCAGCAGAGATATGGACAGGGGCTTCACCCCCAACTATGGCTACACCTTC | CATSRDMDRGFTPNYGYTF
TRBJ2-1 | 16 | - | TRBV7-3 | TRBD2 | TGTGCCAGCAGCTTATTAGGACTAGCGGGGGTGAATGAGCAGTTCTTC | CASSLLGLAGVNEQFF
TRBJ2-5 | 14 | - | TRBV3-1/TRBV3-2 | TRBD2 | TGTGCCAGCAAGGCGCGGGGGGGCGGCAAGACCCAGTACTTC | CASKARGGGKTQYF
TRBJ2-1 | 17 | - | TRBV5-8 | - | TGTGCCAGCAGGTTGCAAAGCCCGACGGCTGGGCACAATGAGCAGTTCTTC | CASRLQSPTAGHNEQFF
TRBJ2-3 | 15 | - | TRBV27 | TRBD1 | TGTGCCAGCAGTTTAAGATGGGCAGGGGGAGATACGCAGTATTTT | CASSLRWAGGDTQYF
TRBJ1-4 | 16 | - | TRBV3-1/TRBV3-2 | TRBD1 | TGTGCCAGCAGCCCCGGACAGGCGTTTGATAATGAAAAACTGTTTTTT | CASSPGQAFDNEKLFF
TRBJ2-1 | 15 | - | TRBV13 | - | TGTGCCAGCAGCCCCACCCGAGGCAGTTACAATGAGCAGTTCTTC | CASSPTRGSYNEQFF
TRBJ2-5 | 17 | - | TRBV9 | TRBD2 | TGTGCCAGCAGCGTAGTAGGGGGGACTAGCGGTCAAGAGACCCAGTACTTC | CASSVVGGTSGQETQYF
TRBJ2-5 | 16 | - | TRBV5-1 | - | TGCGCCAGCAGCTTGGGCCAGGGGATTAGTGGAGAGACCCAGTACTTC | CASSLGQGISGETQYF
TRBJ1-3 | 14 | few | TRBV19 | - | TGTGCCAGTAGTATTGGGGCGTCGGAAAACACCATATATTTT | CASSIGASENTIYF